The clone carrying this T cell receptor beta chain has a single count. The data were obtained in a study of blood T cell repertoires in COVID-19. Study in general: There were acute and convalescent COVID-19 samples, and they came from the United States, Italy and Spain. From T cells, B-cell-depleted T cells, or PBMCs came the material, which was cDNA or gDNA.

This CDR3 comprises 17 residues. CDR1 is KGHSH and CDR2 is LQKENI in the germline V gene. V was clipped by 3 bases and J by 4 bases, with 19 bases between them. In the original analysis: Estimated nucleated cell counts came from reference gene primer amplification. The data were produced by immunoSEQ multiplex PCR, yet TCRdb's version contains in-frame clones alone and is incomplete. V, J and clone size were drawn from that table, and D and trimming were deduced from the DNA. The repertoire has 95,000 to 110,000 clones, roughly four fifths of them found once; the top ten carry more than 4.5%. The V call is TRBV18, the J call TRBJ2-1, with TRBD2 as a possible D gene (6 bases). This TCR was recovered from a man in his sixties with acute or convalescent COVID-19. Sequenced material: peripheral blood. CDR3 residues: CASSPALAGGSYNEQFF. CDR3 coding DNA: TGTGCCAGCTCACCTGCACTAGCCGGCGGATCTTACAATGAGCAGTTCTTC.